This entry is about one T cell receptor (beta chain). Its matching antigen is unknown. These data are taken from a study of cytomegalovirus exposure and HLA in healthy donors. Study-wide background: Researchers found that approximately 77% of just under 400 genotyped donors fell within the Caucasian-associated ancestry cluster. Notes on the study in general: Roughly even sequencing depth across donors was the assumption behind the presence/absence analyses. Most subjects had HLA-A and HLA-B alleles reportedly predicted accurately by TCR beta sequences. According to the study, roughly 160 TCR beta chains were cytomegalovirus-associated.

PCR used 60 Vbeta primers and 13 Jbeta primers. The table came from immunoSEQ multiplex PCR; TCRdb's copy has only in-frame clones and leaves some out. Of approximately 200,000 clones in the sample, 79% are singletons; the top ten hold around 1.6%. The receptor's source is a girl between 5 and 17 years old in good health and CMV-seropositive. What was sequenced was PBMCs.

CDR3 nucleotide sequence: TGTGCCAGCAGTTACCCCCCACGAGGGGGGGCTCGCGAGCAGTACTTC. It encodes CASSYPPRGGAREQYF. The rearrangement uses TRBV6-5 and TRBJ2-7; D may be TRBD2 (7 bases). Germline CDR1 reads MNHEY; CDR2 reads SVGAGI. Trimming removed 2 bases at V and 6 bases at J, with 20 bases between. The CDR3 covers 16 residues.